The next 9 T cell receptor beta chains were all read from a single sample in a study of cytomegalovirus exposure and HLA in healthy donors. PCR involved 60 Vbeta and 13 Jbeta primers. Some clones are missing from TCRdb's copy, which holds only in-frame ones; the method was immunoSEQ multiplex PCR. The data contain 100,000 to 150,000 clones, about 85% of them singletons. The material sequenced was PBMCs. Receptors originate from a boy under 18 in good health and CMV-seronegative.

The CDR3, as DNA: TGTGCCAGCAGCGGGACAGGGGGCGCGGGAAACATTCAGTACTTC. Protein: CASSGTGGAGNIQYF. The chain is built from TRBV14 and TRBJ2-4, with TRBD1 identical over 12 bases. The germline gives CDR1 SGHDN, CDR2 FVKESK. V was clipped by 5 bases and J by 6 bases; unmatched bases: 5. The CDR3 runs to 15 residues.

The V and J genes are TRBV7-3 and TRBJ2-2; the D is unclear. CDR1 and CDR2 from the germline V gene are SGHTA and FQGTGA. V lost 2 bases to trimming and J lost 1 base, with 8 bases between them. This CDR3 is built from 15 residues. The CDR3 spells CASSLDGRNTGELFF. CDR3 bases: TGTGCCAGCAGCTTAGATGGCCGGAACACCGGGGAGCTGTTTTTT.

The chain carries TRBV7-2 and TRBJ2-1; D unresolved. The CDR3 consists of 11 residues. Germline CDR1 and CDR2: SGHTA and FQGNSA. Trimming cost V 2 bases and J 8 bases, with 4 bases left between them. The CDR3 DNA reads as TGTGCCAGCAGCTTATCGTATGAGCAGTTCTTC. Its translation: CASSLSYEQFF.

A note on this clone: A junction boundary mismatches the germline segment, possibly from a read error. J is TRBJ1-2 and V is TRBV27; D ambiguous. CDR3 length: 13 residues. Germline lookup yields CDR1 MNHEY and CDR2 SMNVEV (reference sequence). For the CDR3, the DNA is TGTGCCAGCAGTTTATCGATTGACTATGGCTACCCCTTC. Its translation: CASSLSIDYGYPF.

This clone is a singleton in its sample. J is TRBJ2-1 and V is TRBV18; 8 nucleotides match TRBD1. The CDR3 has 15 residues. The V and J ends lost 6 bases and 2 bases, in that order; junction bases with no gene match: 6. Germline V gene sequence: CDR1 KGHSH, CDR2 LQKENI. DNA for the CDR3: TGTGCCAGCTCCCGACAGGGGAGGACCTACAATGAGCAGTTCTTC. Translated: CASSRQGRTYNEQFF.

The chain is built from TRBV27 and TRBJ2-2; 7 nucleotides match TRBD1. CDR1 is MNHEY, CDR2 SMNVEV, per germline (reference sequence). J lost 4 bases, V lost 6 bases, and 5 bases had no gene match. CDR3 size: 14 residues. The CDR3 spells CASRTGVGTGELFF. The DNA for the CDR3 is TGTGCCAGCAGAACAGGGGTAGGCACCGGGGAGCTGTTTTTT.

This clone was recorded once. The genes are TRBV7-2 and TRBJ2-7, with D maybe TRBD2 (6 bases). The CDR3 length is 14 residues. Trimming pared 8 bases from V and 5 bases from J, leaving 19 bases between. Germline CDR1 SGHTA, CDR2 FQGNSA. This chain's CDR3 is CASGLREGNHEQYF. DNA for the CDR3: TGTGCCAGCGGGTTGCGGGAAGGTAACCACGAGCAGTACTTC.

The V and J genes are TRBV5-4 and TRBJ1-6, with TRBD1 matching over 8 bases. The CDR3 sequence is 18 residues long. Germline CDR1 is SGHNT and CDR2 is YYREEE (reference sequence). Unmatched junction bases numbered 8, after V lost 3 bases and J lost 0 bases. CDR3 nucleotide sequence: TGTGCCAGCAGCTGGGGGACAGGCCCCCGCTCCTATAATTCACCCCTCCACTTT. Protein: CASSWGTGPRSYNSPLHF.

On this clone: Distinct nucleotide sequences in the sample also encode this CDR3. The genes are TRBV20-1 and TRBJ2-7, with a possible D match to TRBD1 (6 bases). In germline, CDR1 is DFQATT, CDR2 SNEGSKA (reference sequence). Trimming took off 6 bases at V and 4 bases at J, with 10 bases between the two ends. This CDR3 spans 11 amino acids. CDR3 DNA sequence: TGCAGTGCCCGGGACAATTACGAGCAGTACTTC. Its translation is CSARDNYEQYF.